This TCR beta chain is from a study of blood T cell repertoires in COVID-19. At the level of the study: Samples of COVID-19 (acute and convalescent) were obtained from the United States, Italy and Spain. T cells, B-cell-depleted T cells, or PBMCs supplied cDNA or gDNA.

TCRdb's copy holds only in-frame clones and misses some; the assay was immunoSEQ multiplex PCR. The table shows 170,000 or so clones, with about 87% occurring only once. The germline V gene encodes CDR1 KGHDR and CDR2 SFDVKD. CDR3 length: 17 residues. The germline V and J ends were trimmed by 3 bases and 4 bases, with 19 bases remaining between them. The chain has TRBV24-1 and TRBJ2-3, with unresolved D. This TCR was recovered from a woman aged 18-29 years who had recovered from COVID-19. Sequenced input: peripheral blood. CDR3 loop: CATSDPRLLKASDTQYF. DNA for the CDR3: TGTGCCACCAGTGATCCTCGACTCCTGAAGGCCTCAGATACGCAGTATTTT.